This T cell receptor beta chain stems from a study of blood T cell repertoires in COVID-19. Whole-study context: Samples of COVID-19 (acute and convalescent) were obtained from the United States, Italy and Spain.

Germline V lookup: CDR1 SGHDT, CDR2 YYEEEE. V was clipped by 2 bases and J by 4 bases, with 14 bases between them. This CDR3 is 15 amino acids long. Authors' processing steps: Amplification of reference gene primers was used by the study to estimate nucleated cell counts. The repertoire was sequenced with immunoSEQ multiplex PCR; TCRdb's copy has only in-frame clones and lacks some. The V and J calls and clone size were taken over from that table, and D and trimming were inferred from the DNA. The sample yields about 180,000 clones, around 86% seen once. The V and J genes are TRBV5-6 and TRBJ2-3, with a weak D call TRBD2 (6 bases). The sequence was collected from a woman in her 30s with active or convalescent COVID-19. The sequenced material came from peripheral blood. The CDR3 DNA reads TGTGCCAGCAGCTTAAGCGGGTTTAGTGCAGATACGCAGTATTTT. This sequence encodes CASSLSGFSADTQYF.